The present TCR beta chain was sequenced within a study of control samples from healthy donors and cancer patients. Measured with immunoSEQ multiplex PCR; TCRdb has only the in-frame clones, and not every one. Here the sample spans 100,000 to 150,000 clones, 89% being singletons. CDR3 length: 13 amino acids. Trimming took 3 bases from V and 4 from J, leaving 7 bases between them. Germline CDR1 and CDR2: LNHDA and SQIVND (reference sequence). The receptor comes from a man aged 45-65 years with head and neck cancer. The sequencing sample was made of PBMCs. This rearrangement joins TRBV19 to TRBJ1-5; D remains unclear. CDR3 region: CASSIYGNQPQHF. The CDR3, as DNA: TGTGCCAGTAGTATTTATGGAAATCAGCCCCAGCATTTT.